The sequence of this T cell receptor (beta chain) was determined in a study of cytomegalovirus exposure and HLA in healthy donors. Researchers ran the PCR with 60 Vbeta and 13 Jbeta primers. The table came from immunoSEQ multiplex PCR; TCRdb's copy has only in-frame clones and leaves some out. The table lists about 140,000 clones, about 73% of them singletons, with roughly 2% in the top ten. The CDR3 runs 15 residues. V lost 3 bases to trimming and J lost 3 bases; unmatched junction nucleotides: 10. Per germline, CDR1 GTSNPN and CDR2 SVGIG (reference sequence). The rearrangement uses TRBV30 and TRBJ2-7; 8 nucleotides match TRBD1. The source of this sequence is a woman aged 55-70 years in good health and CMV-seropositive. Sequenced input: PBMCs. The CDR3 protein is CAWSERDRSYYEQYF. CDR3 DNA sequence: TGTGCCTGGAGCGAACGGGACAGGAGTTACTACGAGCAGTACTTC.